One and the same sample provided the 12 T cell receptor beta chains below, sequenced in a study of shared clonotypes between healthy human individuals. The repertoire was sequenced with immunoSEQ multiplex PCR; TCRdb's copy has only in-frame clones and lacks some. The table includes a few hundred thousand clones, roughly four fifths detected once. The sequenced sample was PBMCs. The origin of the receptors is a woman aged 40 to 49 in good health. Some clones in this sample may be carry-over from other donors' samples.

The chain has TRBV27 and TRBJ2-7, with TRBD1 as a possible D gene (6 bases). The CDR3 extends over 14 amino acids. Germline assignment: CDR1 MNHEY and CDR2 SMNVEV (reference sequence). Between the trimmed V and J ends, which lost 4 bases and 7 bases, there was a span of 17 bases. In DNA, the CDR3 is TGTGCCAGCAGTTCCCTCGGACAGCCTTGGGAGCAGTACTTC. It encodes CASSSLGQPWEQYF.

J is TRBJ2-1 and V is TRBV7-3, with a possible D match to TRBD1 (5 bases). The CDR3 extends over 17 amino acids. V was clipped by 5 bases and J by 4 bases, with 21 bases between them. CDR1 SGHTA and CDR2 FQGTGA come from the germline V gene. CDR3 nucleotides: TGTGCCAGCAGCCCCCAGGGATTGGGTGCAGGGTACAATGAGCAGTTCTTC. It specifies CASSPQGLGAGYNEQFF.

The CDR3 DNA sequence: TGTGCCAGCAGCTTAGGCGGGAGCTCCTACAATGAGCAGTTCTTC. It is translated as CASSLGGSSYNEQFF. The V call is TRBV13, the J call TRBJ2-1; TRBD2 is a possible D gene (6 bases). This CDR3 is 15 amino acids long. V dropped 0 bases and J dropped 0 bases, with 6 bases sitting between them. Germline-derived CDR1 and CDR2 are PRHDT and FYEKMQ (reference sequence). Looking up the rest from reference TRBV13 and TRBJ2-1 gives the full variable domain: AAGVIQSPRHLIKEKRETATLKCYPIPRHDTVYWYQQGPGQDPQFLISFYEKMQSDKGSIPDRFSAQQFSDYHSELNMSSLELGDSALYFCASSLGGSSYNEQFFGPGTRLTVL.

Concerning this clone: A far larger clone is just one base off, so this is likely a read error. The rearrangement uses TRBV27 and TRBJ2-7; 8 bases fit TRBD2. This CDR3 is built from 16 residues. The germline CDR1 and CDR2 sequences are MNHEY and SMNVEV (reference sequence). The CDR3: CAGSPLGREVAYEQYF. Here the CDR3 DNA reads TGTGCCGGCAGTCCCCTCGGGCGGGAGGTCGCCTACGAGCAGTACTTC.

As regards this clone: A far bigger clonotype differs at one base, so this is likely a read error. Additional DNA sequences in this sample encode the identical CDR3. The chain carries TRBV30 and TRBJ1-1, with D possibly TRBD1 on 6 matching bases. The CDR3 has 12 amino acids. Germline V gene sequence: CDR1 GTSNPN, CDR2 SVGIG (reference sequence). The CDR3 nucleotides read TGCGCCTGGAGGGGGGCGGCAGCTGAAGCTTTCTTT. Residues: CAWRGAAAEAFF.

The chain uses TRBV6-1 and TRBJ1-1; D is ambiguous. This CDR3 has 13 amino acids. V lost 4 bases, J lost 3 bases, and 9 bases lay in between. In germline, CDR1 is MNHNS, CDR2 SASEGT. CDR3 DNA: TGTGCCAGCAGTGCGGCGGAGGACACTGAAGCTTTCTTT. Translating it yields CASSAAEDTEAFF.

In its sample, this clone was seen once. The chain has TRBV25-1 and TRBJ2-3; D is uncertain. Germline V lookup: CDR1 MGHDK, CDR2 SYGVNS. V was trimmed by 4 bases and J by 3 bases, leaving 5 bases between them. This CDR3 contains 12 residues. The CDR3 DNA is TGTGCCAGCAGTGTACATACAGATACGCAGTATTTT. This sequence encodes CASSVHTDTQYF.

V usage is TRBV9 and J usage is TRBJ1-5; D possibly corresponds to TRBD1 (5 bases). Germline V gives CDR1 SGDLS, CDR2 YYNGEE. Trimming took 0 bases from V and 0 from J, leaving 7 bases between them. The CDR3 runs 15 residues. CDR3 DNA: TGTGCCAGCAGCGTAGAGGGGAATAGCAATCAGCCCCAGCATTTT. Translating gives CASSVEGNSNQPQHF.

The rearrangement links TRBV29-1 to TRBJ2-7, with D perhaps TRBD1 or TRBD2 (6 bases each). This CDR3 has 14 amino acids. Trimming cost V 6 bases and J 2 bases, with 17 bases left between them. Germline V lookup: CDR1 SQVTM, CDR2 ANQGSEA. As DNA, the CDR3 is TGCAGCGTGACCCCCTACGGGGGCACCTACGAGCAGTACTTC. Translation gives CSVTPYGGTYEQYF.

This clone is a singleton in its sample. This chain joins TRBV11-3 and TRBJ2-3; 13 nucleotides match TRBD2. CDR3 size: 16 residues. The V gene's germline CDR1 is SGHNT and CDR2 YENEEA. The junction had 4 bases not matched to a gene; V was cut back by 5 bases and J by 2 bases. The CDR3 spells CASSPGTSGVTDTQYF. Here the CDR3 DNA reads TGTGCCAGCAGCCCGGGGACTAGCGGGGTCACAGATACGCAGTATTTT.

The rearrangement uses TRBV28 and TRBJ2-7; a weak D match, TRBD2 (7 bases). Germline lookup yields CDR1 MDHEN and CDR2 SYDVKM. Trimming left V 5 bases short and J 0 bases short, with 41 bases between. This CDR3 has 24 residues. The CDR3 bases are TGTGCCAGCAGTCCGCTATTCTCCGTTAGGGGGGGGAGGACTGGACGGAAAAGCTCCTACGAGCAGTACTTC. This translates into CASSPLFSVRGGRTGRKSSYEQYF.

The V call is TRBV11-3, the J call TRBJ2-3; D might be TRBD2 (6 bases). The CDR3 spans 14 residues. The V end was cut by 5 bases, the J end by 6 bases, with 15 bases between. Germline loops: CDR1 SGHNT, CDR2 YENEEA. CDR3 region: CASSPGAGADTQYF. The CDR3 region has the DNA TGTGCCAGCAGCCCGGGAGCCGGGGCGGATACGCAGTATTTT.